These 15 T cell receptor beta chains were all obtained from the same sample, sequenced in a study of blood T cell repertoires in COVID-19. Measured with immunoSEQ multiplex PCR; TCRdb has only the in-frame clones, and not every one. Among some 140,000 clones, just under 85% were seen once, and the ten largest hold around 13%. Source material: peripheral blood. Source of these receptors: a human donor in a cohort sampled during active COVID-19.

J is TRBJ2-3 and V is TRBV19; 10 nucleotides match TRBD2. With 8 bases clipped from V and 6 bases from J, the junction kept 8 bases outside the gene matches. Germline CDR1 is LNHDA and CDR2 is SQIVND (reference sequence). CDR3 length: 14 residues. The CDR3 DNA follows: TGTGCCAGTGCTCTAGCGGGAGTGTCCGATACGCAGTATTTT. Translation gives CASALAGVSDTQYF.

The CDR3 DNA reads TGTGCCAGCAGTGACAGGGGTCTGGATCCACCAACTAATGAAAAACTGTTTTTT. It encodes CASSDRGLDPPTNEKLFF. The chain carries TRBV6-1 and TRBJ1-4; possible D gene TRBD1, 6 bases. The CDR3 is 18 amino acids. Germline values: CDR1 MNHNS, CDR2 SASEGT. The V gene lost 3 bases and the J gene lost 0 bases, with 17 bases spanning the gap.

The CDR3 coding sequence is TGCGCCAGCAGCCCCCCTGTGACAGGGAGGTACGAGCAGTACTTC. Residues: CASSPPVTGRYEQYF. This sequence joins TRBV4-1 and TRBJ2-7; TRBD1 is a possible D gene (7 bases). Germline assignment: CDR1 MGHRA and CDR2 YSYEKL. The CDR3 has 15 residues. Trimming removed 4 bases at V and 4 bases at J, with 17 bases between.

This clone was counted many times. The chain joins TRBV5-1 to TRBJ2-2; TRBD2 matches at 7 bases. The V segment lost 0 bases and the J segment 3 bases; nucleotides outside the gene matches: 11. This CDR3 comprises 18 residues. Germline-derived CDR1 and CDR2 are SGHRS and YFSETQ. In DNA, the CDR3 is TGCGCCAGCAGCTTGGATGGGGTAGCTAGCGGATACACCGGGGAGCTGTTTTTT. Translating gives CASSLDGVASGYTGELFF.

The CDR3 is CASSVAGQGADTEAFF. The CDR3 DNA is TGTGCCAGCAGCGTAGCAGGGCAGGGGGCGGACACTGAAGCTTTCTTT. The chain is built from TRBV9 and TRBJ1-1; 8 nucleotides match TRBD1. The CDR3 covers 16 residues. Germline lookup yields CDR1 SGDLS and CDR2 YYNGEE. J was trimmed by 3 bases and V by 0 bases; bases with no gene match: 7.

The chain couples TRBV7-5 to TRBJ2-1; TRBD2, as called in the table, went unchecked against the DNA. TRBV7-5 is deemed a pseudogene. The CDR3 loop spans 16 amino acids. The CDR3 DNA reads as TGTGCCAGAAGCTCACCCGGGGGGGCCAAGGGCAATGAGCAGTTCTTC. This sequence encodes CARSSPGGAKGNEQFF.

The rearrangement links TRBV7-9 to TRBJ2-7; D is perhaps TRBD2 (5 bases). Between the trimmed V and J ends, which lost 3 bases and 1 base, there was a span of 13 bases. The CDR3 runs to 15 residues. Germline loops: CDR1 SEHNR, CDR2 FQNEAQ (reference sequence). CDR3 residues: CASSLKKLESYEQYF. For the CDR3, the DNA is TGTGCCAGCAGCTTGAAAAAACTAGAATCCTACGAGCAGTACTTC.

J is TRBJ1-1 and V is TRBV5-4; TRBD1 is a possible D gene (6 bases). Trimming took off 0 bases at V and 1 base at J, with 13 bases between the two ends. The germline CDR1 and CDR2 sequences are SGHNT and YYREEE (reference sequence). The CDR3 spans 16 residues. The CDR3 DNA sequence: TGTGCCAGCAGCTTGGGGGGGCAGCGTCCGAACACTGAAGCTTTCTTT. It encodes CASSLGGQRPNTEAFF. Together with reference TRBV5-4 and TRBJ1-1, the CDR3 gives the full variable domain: ETGVTQSPTHLIKTRGQQVTLRCSSQSGHNTVSWYQQALGQGPQFIFQYYREEENGRGNFPPRFSGLQFPNYSSELNVNALELDDSALYLCASSLGGQRPNTEAFFGQGTRLTVV.

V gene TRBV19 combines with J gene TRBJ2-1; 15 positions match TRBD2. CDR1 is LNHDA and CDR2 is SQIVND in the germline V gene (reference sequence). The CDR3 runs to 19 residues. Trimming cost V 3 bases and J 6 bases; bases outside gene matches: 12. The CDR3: CASSMTWTSGGAYANEQFF. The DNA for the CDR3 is TGTGCCAGTAGTATGACCTGGACTAGCGGGGGGGCCTATGCCAATGAGCAGTTCTTC.

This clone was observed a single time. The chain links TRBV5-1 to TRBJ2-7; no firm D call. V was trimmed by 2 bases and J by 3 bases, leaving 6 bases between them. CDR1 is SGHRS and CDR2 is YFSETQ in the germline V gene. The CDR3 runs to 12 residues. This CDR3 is CASSFSGYEQYF. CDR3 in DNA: TGCGCCAGCAGCTTTTCCGGCTACGAGCAGTACTTC.

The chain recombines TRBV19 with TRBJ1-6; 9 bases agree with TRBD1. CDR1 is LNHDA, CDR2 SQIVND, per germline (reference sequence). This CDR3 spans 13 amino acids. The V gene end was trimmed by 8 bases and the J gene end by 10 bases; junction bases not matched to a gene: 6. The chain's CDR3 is CASVQGAGSPLHF. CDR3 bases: TGTGCCAGTGTACAGGGGGCTGGATCACCCCTCCACTTT.

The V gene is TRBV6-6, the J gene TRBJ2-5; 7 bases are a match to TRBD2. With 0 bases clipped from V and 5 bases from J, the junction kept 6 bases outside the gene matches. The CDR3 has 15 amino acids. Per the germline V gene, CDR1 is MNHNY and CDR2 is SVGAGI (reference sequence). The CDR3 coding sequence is TGTGCCAGCAGTTACTCGGGGGGGACCGGGGAGACCCAGTACTTC. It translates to CASSYSGGTGETQYF.

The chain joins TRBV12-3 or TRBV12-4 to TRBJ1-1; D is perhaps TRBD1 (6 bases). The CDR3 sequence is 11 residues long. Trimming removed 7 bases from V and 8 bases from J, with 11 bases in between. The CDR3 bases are TGTGCCAGCACCCAGGGACACGAAGCTTTCTTT. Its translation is CASTQGHEAFF.

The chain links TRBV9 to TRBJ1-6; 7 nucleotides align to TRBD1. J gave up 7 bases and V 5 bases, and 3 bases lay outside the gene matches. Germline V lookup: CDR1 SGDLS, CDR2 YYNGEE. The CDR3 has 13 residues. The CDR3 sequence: CASRKTGNSPLHF. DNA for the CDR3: TGTGCCAGCAGAAAGACAGGGAATTCACCCCTCCACTTT.

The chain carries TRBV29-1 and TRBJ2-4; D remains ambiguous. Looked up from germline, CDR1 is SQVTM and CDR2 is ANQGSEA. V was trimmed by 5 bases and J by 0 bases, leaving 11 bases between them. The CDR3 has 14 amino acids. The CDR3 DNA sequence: TGCAGCGTTCGACAAGCTCTAGCCAAAAACATTCAGTACTTC. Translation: CSVRQALAKNIQYF.